This TCR beta chain appears in the sequencing data of a study of Ad26.COV2.S vaccination and SARS-CoV-2 variants. Overall study context: Donor allocation was to the COV1001 Ad26.COV2.S trial arm. Donor got 5x10^10 or 1x10^11 viral particles of Ad26.COV2.S.

The method was immunoSEQ multiplex PCR; TCRdb's version includes in-frame clones alone and lacks a portion of them. The sample has about 440,000 clones; roughly 87% are singletons. A note on this clone: The antigen remains unidentified.

Germline-derived CDR1 and CDR2 are KGHSH and LQKENI. Trimming cost V 2 bases and J 5 bases, with 10 bases left between them. This CDR3 is 15 amino acids long. Noted treatment: around 19 received Ad26.COV2.S at low or high dose, single or two shots; five or six received placebo; per-sample allocation not given. Repertoires come from day 63 after the first vaccine or placebo injection. Regarding the study as a whole: Measurements of TCR breadth and depth may have given underestimates of the total T cell responses.

The input for sequencing was peripheral blood, taken in a trial of Ad26.COV2.S vaccine versus placebo. The chain employs TRBV18 and TRBJ1-6; D remains ambiguous. This sequence originates from a person aged 18 to 59 who received the Ad26.COV2.S COVID-19 vaccine or a placebo. CDR3 nucleotide sequence: TGTGCCAGCTCACCAAGTCCGGGGAATAATTCACCCCTCCACTTT. The encoded protein is CASSPSPGNNSPLHF.